This is a list of T cell receptor beta chains from one sample in a study of T cells in Graves' hyperthyroidism and ophthalmopathy. Each CDR3 protein is one row after TCRdb ran MiXCR on the multiplex PCR reads. The sample has around 660,000 distinct CDR3 sequences, roughly 45% seen once; the top ten hold 7% to 7.5%. The sequencing sample was made of peripheral blood or thyroid tissue (not recorded which). The origin of the receptors is an adult man with Graves' disease, either hyperthyroidism or ophthalmopathy (not recorded which). Both conserved end residues are part of each CDR3.

V gene	J gene	CDR3 protein
TRBV7-9	TRBJ2-7	CASSSGGHSYEQYF
TRBV27	TRBJ1-3	CASGTTGNTIYF
TRBV25-1	TRBJ1-2	CARDSVGTGVDYGYTF
TRBV7-2	TRBJ1-6	CASSFSEGPLHF
TRBV5-4	TRBJ2-2	CASRSGQSTGELFF
TRBV29-1	TRBJ1-3	CSVDGSSGNTIYF
TRBV6-6	TRBJ2-7	CASRKVDKQYF
TRBV20-1	TRBJ2-3	CSATQAGREDTQYF
TRBV20-1	TRBJ2-5	CSASRLEPKETQYF
TRBV9	TRBJ1-1	CASSNYRGSFF
TRBV24-1	TRBJ1-3	CATSGSGTKNTIYF